The 3 T cell receptor beta chains below all came from one sample that was sequenced in a study of cytomegalovirus exposure and HLA in healthy donors. 60 Vbeta and 13 Jbeta primers were used in PCR. The method was immunoSEQ multiplex PCR; TCRdb's version includes in-frame clones alone and lacks a portion of them. The data show 120,000 to 150,000 clones, about 80% seen once. Material for sequencing was PBMCs. The origin of the receptors is a male donor in good health and CMV-seronegative.

This clone was found once. The rearrangement uses TRBV27 and TRBJ2-3; 8 nucleotides agree with TRBD2. CDR1 is MNHEY, CDR2 SMNVEV, per germline (reference sequence). CDR3 length: 18 amino acids. The V segment lost 5 bases and the J segment 1 base; nucleotides outside the gene matches: 14. CDR3 protein: CASSMGTRGVQGTDTQYF. CDR3 DNA: TGTGCCAGCAGTATGGGGACTAGGGGGGTTCAAGGCACAGATACGCAGTATTTT.

V and J are TRBV5-5 and TRBJ2-1, with D possibly matching TRBD2 (6 bases). This CDR3 has 15 amino acids. Germline loops: CDR1 SGHKS, CDR2 YYEKEE (reference sequence). V was cut by 2 bases and J by 9 bases, with 18 bases left in between. The CDR3 bases are TGTGCCAGCAGCTTTCTAGGACCCCCAGCGGGTGAGCAGTTCTTC. Its protein is CASSFLGPPAGEQFF.

V gene TRBV7-7 combines with J gene TRBJ2-1; 9 bases align to TRBD1. Germline V gene lookup returns CDR1 SSHAT and CDR2 FNYEAQ (reference sequence). V lost 6 bases to trimming and J lost 6 bases; unmatched junction nucleotides: 9. The length of the CDR3 is 15 residues. The CDR3 loop reads CASSLGTGSPNEQFF. DNA of the CDR3: TGTGCCAGCAGTTTGGGGACAGGGTCCCCCAATGAGCAGTTCTTC.